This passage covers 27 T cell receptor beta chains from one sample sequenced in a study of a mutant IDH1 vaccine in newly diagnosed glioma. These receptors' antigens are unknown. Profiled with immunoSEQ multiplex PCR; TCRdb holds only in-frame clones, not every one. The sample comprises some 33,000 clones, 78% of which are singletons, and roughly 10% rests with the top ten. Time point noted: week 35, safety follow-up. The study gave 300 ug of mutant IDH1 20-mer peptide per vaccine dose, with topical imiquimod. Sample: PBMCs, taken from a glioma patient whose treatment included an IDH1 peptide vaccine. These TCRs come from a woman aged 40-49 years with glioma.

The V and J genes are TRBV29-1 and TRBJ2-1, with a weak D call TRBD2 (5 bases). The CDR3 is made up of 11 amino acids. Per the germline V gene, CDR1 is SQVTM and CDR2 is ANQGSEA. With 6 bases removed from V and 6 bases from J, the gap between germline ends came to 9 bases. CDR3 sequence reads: CSVAGPNEQFF. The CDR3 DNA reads TGCAGCGTCGCGGGCCCCAATGAGCAGTTCTTC.

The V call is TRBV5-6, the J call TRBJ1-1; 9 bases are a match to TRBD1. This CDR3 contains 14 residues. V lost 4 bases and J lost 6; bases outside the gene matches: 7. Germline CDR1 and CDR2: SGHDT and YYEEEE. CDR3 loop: CASSLRDRVPEAFF. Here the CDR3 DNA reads TGTGCCAGCAGCCTTAGGGACAGGGTCCCTGAAGCTTTCTTT.

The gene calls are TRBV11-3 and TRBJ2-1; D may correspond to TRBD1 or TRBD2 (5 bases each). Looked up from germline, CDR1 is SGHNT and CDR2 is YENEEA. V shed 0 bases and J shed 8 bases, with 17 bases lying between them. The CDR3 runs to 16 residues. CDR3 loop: CASSLDSGRDGDEQFF. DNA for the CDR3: TGTGCCAGCAGCTTAGATTCCGGCAGGGACGGCGATGAGCAGTTCTTC.

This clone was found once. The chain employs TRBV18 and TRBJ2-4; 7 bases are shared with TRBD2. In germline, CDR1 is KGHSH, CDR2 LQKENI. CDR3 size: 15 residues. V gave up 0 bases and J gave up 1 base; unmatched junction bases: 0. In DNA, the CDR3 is TGTGCCAGCTCACCACCGGGGGGGGCCAAAAACATTCAGTACTTC. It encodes CASSPPGGAKNIQYF.

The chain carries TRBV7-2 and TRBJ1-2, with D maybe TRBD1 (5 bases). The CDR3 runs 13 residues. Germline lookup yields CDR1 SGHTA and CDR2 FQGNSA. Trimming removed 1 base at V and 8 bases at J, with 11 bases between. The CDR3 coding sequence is TGTGCCAGCAGCTTAGAGCGGTGGGGCGGCTACACCTTC. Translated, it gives CASSLERWGGYTF.

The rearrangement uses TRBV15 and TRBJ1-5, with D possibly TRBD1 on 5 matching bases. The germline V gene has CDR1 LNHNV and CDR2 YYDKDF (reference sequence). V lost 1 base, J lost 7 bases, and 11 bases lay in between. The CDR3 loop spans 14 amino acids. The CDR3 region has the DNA TGTGCCACCAGCAGAGGGGACGGCGGGCAGCCCCAGCATTTT. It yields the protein CATSRGDGGQPQHF.

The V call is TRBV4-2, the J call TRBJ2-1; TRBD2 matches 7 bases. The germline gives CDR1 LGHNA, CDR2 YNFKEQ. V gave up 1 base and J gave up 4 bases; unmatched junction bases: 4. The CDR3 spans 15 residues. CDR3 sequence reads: CASSQVTSNYNEQFF. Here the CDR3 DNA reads TGTGCCAGCAGCCAAGTGACTAGCAATTACAATGAGCAGTTCTTC.

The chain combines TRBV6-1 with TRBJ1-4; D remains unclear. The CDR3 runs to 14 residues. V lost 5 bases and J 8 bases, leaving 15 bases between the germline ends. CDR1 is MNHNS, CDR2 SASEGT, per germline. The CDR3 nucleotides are TGTGCCAGCAGTCCCCGAGGGCGATTAGAAAAACTGTTTTTT. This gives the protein CASSPRGRLEKLFF.

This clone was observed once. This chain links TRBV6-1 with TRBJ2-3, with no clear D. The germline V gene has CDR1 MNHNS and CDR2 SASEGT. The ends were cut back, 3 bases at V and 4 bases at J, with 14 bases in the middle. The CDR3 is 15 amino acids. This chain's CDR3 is CASSDVGKGSDTQYF. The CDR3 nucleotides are TGTGCCAGCAGTGACGTGGGGAAGGGATCAGATACGCAGTATTTT.

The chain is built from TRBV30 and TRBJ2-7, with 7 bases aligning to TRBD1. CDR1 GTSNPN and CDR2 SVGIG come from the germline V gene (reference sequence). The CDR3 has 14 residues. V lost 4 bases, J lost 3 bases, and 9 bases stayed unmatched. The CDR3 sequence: CAWNGRGLHYEQYF. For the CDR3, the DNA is TGTGCCTGGAACGGCAGGGGGTTACACTACGAGCAGTACTTC.

The CDR3 sequence: CASSPRGNTEAFF. CDR3 in DNA: TGTGCCAGCTCACCCAGGGGGAACACTGAAGCTTTCTTT. The chain links TRBV18 to TRBJ1-1, with D maybe TRBD1 (6 bases). Per the germline V gene, CDR1 is KGHSH and CDR2 is LQKENI. The V gene lost 3 bases and the J gene lost 1 base, with 6 bases spanning the gap. CDR3 length: 13 residues.

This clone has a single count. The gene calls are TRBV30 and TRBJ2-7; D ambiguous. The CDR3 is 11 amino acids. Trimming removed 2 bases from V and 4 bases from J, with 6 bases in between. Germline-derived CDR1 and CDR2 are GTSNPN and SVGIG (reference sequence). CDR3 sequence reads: CAWSSTYEQYF. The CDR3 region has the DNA TGTGCCTGGAGTAGCACTTACGAGCAGTACTTC.

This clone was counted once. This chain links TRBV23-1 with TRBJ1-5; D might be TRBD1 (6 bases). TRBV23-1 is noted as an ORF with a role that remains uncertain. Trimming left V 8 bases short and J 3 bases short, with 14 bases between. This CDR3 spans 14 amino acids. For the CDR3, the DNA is TGCGCCAGCCCAGGGGTCTCCATCAATCAGCCCCAGCATTTT. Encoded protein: CASPGVSINQPQHF.

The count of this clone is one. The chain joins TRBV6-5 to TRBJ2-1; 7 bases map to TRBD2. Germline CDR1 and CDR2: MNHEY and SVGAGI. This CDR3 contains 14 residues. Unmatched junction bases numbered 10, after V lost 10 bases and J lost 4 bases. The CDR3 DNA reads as TGTGCCACCCGGATGGGCGGGGGTTACAATGAGCAGTTCTTC. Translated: CATRMGGGYNEQFF.

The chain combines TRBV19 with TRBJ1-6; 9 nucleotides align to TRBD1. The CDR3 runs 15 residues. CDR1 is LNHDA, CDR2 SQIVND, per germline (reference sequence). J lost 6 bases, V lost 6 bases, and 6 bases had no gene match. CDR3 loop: CASRGQGNSNSPLHF. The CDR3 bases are TGTGCCAGTAGGGGACAGGGAAATTCTAATTCACCCCTCCACTTT.

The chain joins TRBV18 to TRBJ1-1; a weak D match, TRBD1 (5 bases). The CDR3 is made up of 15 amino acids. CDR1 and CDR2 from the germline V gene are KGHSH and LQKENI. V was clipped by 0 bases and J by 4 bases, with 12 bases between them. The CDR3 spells CASSPPWQGSTEAFF. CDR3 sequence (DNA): TGTGCCAGCTCACCACCGTGGCAGGGCAGCACTGAAGCTTTCTTT.

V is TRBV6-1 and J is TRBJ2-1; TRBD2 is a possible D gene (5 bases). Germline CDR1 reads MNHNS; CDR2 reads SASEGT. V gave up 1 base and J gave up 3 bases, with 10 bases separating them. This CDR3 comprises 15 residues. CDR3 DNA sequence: TGTGCCAGCAGTGAAGAAGGACGGGGCTACAATGAGCAGTTCTTC. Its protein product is CASSEEGRGYNEQFF.

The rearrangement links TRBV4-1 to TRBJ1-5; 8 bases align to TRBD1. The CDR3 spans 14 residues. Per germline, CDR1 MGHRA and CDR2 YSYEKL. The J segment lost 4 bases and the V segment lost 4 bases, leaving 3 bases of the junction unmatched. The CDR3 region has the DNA TGCGCCAGCAGCCCGGACAGGGAAAATCAGCCCCAGCATTTT. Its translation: CASSPDRENQPQHF.

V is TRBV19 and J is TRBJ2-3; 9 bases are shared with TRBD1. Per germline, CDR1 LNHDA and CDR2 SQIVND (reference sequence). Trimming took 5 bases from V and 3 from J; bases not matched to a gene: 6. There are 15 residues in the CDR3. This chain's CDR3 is CASSQGQGGTDTQYF. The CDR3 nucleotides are TGTGCCAGTAGTCAGGGACAGGGAGGTACAGATACGCAGTATTTT.

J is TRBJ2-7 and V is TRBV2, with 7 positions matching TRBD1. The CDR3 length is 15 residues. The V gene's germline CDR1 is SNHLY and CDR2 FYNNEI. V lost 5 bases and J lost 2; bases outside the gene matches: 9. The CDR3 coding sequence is TGTGCCAGCAGTTCACCTCGGGACAGCACCTACGAGCAGTACTTC. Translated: CASSSPRDSTYEQYF.

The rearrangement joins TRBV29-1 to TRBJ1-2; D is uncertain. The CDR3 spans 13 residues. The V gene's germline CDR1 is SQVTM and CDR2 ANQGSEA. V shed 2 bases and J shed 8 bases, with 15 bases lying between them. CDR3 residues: CSVETGRLEGYTF. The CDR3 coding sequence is TGCAGCGTTGAAACTGGGCGCCTGGAGGGCTACACCTTC.

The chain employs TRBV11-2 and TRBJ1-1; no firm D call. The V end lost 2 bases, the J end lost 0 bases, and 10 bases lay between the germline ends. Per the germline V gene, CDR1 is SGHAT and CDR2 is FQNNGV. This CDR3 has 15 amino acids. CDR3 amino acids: CASSLNIVMNTEAFF. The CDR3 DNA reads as TGTGCCAGCAGCTTAAATATAGTCATGAACACTGAAGCTTTCTTT.

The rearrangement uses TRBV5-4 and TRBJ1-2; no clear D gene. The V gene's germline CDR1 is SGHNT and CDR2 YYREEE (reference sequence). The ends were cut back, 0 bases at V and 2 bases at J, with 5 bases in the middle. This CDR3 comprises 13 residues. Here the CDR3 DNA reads TGTGCCAGCAGCTTGGGAGGGAACTATGGCTACACCTTC. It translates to CASSLGGNYGYTF.

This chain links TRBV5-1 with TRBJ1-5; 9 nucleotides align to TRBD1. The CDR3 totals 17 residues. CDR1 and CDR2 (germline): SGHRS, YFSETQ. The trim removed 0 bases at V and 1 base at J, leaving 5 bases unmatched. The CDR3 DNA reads TGCGCCAGCAGCTTGGAGGCACAGGGGGCGAGCAATCAGCCCCAGCATTTT. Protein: CASSLEAQGASNQPQHF. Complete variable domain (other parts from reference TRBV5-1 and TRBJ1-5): KAGVTQTPRYLIKTRGQQVTLSCSPISGHRSVSWYQQTPGQGLQFLFEYFSETQRNKGNFPGRFSGRQFSNSRSEMNVSTLELGDSALYLCASSLEAQGASNQPQHFGDGTRLSIL.

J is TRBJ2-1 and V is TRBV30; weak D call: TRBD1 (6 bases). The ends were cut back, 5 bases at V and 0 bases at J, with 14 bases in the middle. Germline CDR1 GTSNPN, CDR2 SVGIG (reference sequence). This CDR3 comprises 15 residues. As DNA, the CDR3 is TGTGCCTGGGACGGGACACAGAGCTCCTACAATGAGCAGTTCTTC. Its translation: CAWDGTQSSYNEQFF.

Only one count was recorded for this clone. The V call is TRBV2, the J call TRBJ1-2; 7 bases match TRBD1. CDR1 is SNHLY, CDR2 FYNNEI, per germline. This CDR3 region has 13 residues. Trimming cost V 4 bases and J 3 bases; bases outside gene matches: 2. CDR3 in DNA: TGTGCCAGCAGTGTCGACAGGGACTATGGCTACACCTTC. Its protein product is CASSVDRDYGYTF.

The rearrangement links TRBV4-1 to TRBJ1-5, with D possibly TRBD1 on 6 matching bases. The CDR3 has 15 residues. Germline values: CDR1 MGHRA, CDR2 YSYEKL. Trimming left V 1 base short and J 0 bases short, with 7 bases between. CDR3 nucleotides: TGCGCCAGCAGCCAAGGACAGGCTAGCAATCAGCCCCAGCATTTT. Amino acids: CASSQGQASNQPQHF.